One and the same sample provided the 17 T cell receptor beta chains below, sequenced in a study of T cell responses to AZD1222 COVID-19 vaccine. TCRdb's copy holds only in-frame clones and misses some; the assay was immunoSEQ multiplex PCR. Among about 200,000 clones, more than 85% were seen once, and the ten largest hold around 3%. This material consisted of peripheral blood, taken 28 days after the second AZD1222 dose. The source is an adult who received the AZD1222 COVID-19 vaccine.

The chain couples TRBV24-1 to TRBJ1-4; D is ambiguous. Germline V gene sequence: CDR1 KGHDR, CDR2 SFDVKD. This CDR3 comprises 12 residues. Trimming removed 7 bases from V and 5 bases from J, with 7 bases in between. The CDR3 nucleotides read TGTGCCACCAGACAGCCAAATGAAAAACTGTTTTTT. Translation: CATRQPNEKLFF.

V and J are TRBV3-1 (or the pseudogene TRBV3-2) and TRBJ1-1, with 8 bases matching TRBD1. The junction had 3 bases not matched to a gene; V was cut back by 7 bases and J by 5 bases. Germline V lookup: CDR1 LGHDT, CDR2 YNNKEL (reference sequence). This CDR3 spans 12 amino acids. CDR3 sequence (DNA): TGTGCCAGCACCACAGGGGGGACTGAAGCTTTCTTT. It specifies CASTTGGTEAFF.

The gene calls are TRBV27 and TRBJ2-1, with unresolved D. Germline V gene data show CDR1 as MNHEY and CDR2 as SMNVEV (reference sequence). The ends were cut back, 2 bases at V and 8 bases at J, with 10 bases in the middle. The CDR3 sequence is 13 residues long. The CDR3 reads CASSLVKWDEQFF. The CDR3 DNA is TGTGCCAGCAGTTTAGTTAAATGGGATGAGCAGTTCTTC.

The chain recombines TRBV25-1 with TRBJ2-5; D gene ambiguous. CDR1 and CDR2 from the germline V gene are MGHDK and SYGVNS. The germline V and J ends were trimmed by 3 bases and 0 bases, with 8 bases remaining between them. This CDR3 is 14 amino acids long. This CDR3 is CASSEIRNQETQYF. CDR3 DNA: TGTGCCAGCAGTGAGATTCGTAACCAAGAGACCCAGTACTTC.

This clone was found many times. The V gene is TRBV19, the J gene TRBJ1-2; 7 nucleotides align to TRBD1. With V trimmed by 0 bases and J by 4 bases, 5 bases remained unmatched. The germline V gene has CDR1 LNHDA and CDR2 SQIVND (reference sequence). CDR3 length: 15 amino acids. The DNA for the CDR3 is TGTGCCAGTAGTATAGACCAGGGGGTTGGCTATGGCTACACCTTC. It encodes CASSIDQGVGYGYTF. The full variable domain, in which reference TRBV19 and TRBJ1-2 provide the parts outside the CDR3, is DGGITQSPKYLFRKEGQNVTLSCEQNLNHDAMYWYRQDPGQGLRLIYYSQIVNDFQKGDIAEGYSVSREKKESFPLTVTSAQKNPTAFYLCASSIDQGVGYGYTFGSGTRLTVV.

The chain carries TRBV19 and TRBJ1-3; 8 nucleotides agree with TRBD1. The CDR3 is made up of 16 amino acids. In germline, CDR1 is LNHDA, CDR2 SQIVND (reference sequence). V shed 5 bases, J shed 2 bases, and the junction held 8 bases outside the gene matches. CDR3 in DNA: TGTGCCAGTAGTGCTCAGGGGGCCCCCCCTGGAAACACCATATATTTT. It codes for CASSAQGAPPGNTIYF.

The chain joins TRBV6-2 or TRBV6-3 to TRBJ2-1; the D gene is possibly TRBD1 (6 bases). The germline gives CDR1 MNHEY, CDR2 SVGEGT. There are 13 residues in the CDR3. Trimming left V 1 base short and J 10 bases short, with 11 bases between. This chain's CDR3 is CASSYWDGTEQFF. Written as DNA, the CDR3 is TGTGCCAGCAGTTACTGGGACGGGACAGAGCAGTTCTTC.

The V call is TRBV4-3, the J call TRBJ2-7; D is uncertain. The V and J ends lost 0 bases and 4 bases respectively, with 13 bases between them. The CDR3 length is 15 residues. Germline V gene data show CDR1 as LGHNA and CDR2 as YSLEER. The chain's CDR3 is CASSQEMGQVYEQYF. The CDR3, as DNA: TGCGCCAGCAGCCAAGAGATGGGTCAGGTTTACGAGCAGTACTTC.

In its sample, this clone was seen once. This chain joins TRBV6-6 and TRBJ1-2; weak D call: TRBD1 (5 bases). This CDR3 contains 17 residues. V was cut by 5 bases and J by 1 base, with 20 bases left in between. In germline, CDR1 is MNHNY, CDR2 SVGAGI (reference sequence). The CDR3 bases are TGTGCCAGCAGTCCCTACGATATAAGACAGAGTAACTATGGCTACACCTTC. Translation gives CASSPYDIRQSNYGYTF.

The V gene is TRBV28, the J gene TRBJ2-3; 7 nucleotides align to TRBD2. Germline V CDR1 and CDR2: MDHEN, SYDVKM. The CDR3 runs 17 residues. Trimming at V came to 6 bases and at J to 4 bases, leaving 16 bases not matched to a gene. Here the CDR3 DNA reads TGTGCCAGCAGCAGCCTCTGGCGGGAGTCAATCTCAGATACGCAGTATTTT. Protein: CASSSLWRESISDTQYF.

The chain recombines TRBV5-1 with TRBJ2-2, with 7 bases aligning to TRBD1. The CDR3 runs 15 residues. V shed 4 bases, J shed 6 bases, and the junction held 9 bases outside the gene matches. Per germline, CDR1 SGHRS and CDR2 YFSETQ. The CDR3 DNA reads TGCGCCAGCAGCCCTACAGGGGCCAAGGCCGGGGAGCTGTTTTTT. As protein: CASSPTGAKAGELFF.

The chain is built from TRBV5-1 and TRBJ1-1; 8 bases map to TRBD1. The CDR3 is made up of 14 amino acids. The germline gives CDR1 SGHRS, CDR2 YFSETQ. Germline trimming cut 6 bases from V and 1 base from J; bases unmatched to any gene: 5. CDR3 protein: CASTPGQGNTEAFF. The CDR3 DNA reads TGCGCCAGCACGCCAGGACAGGGGAACACTGAAGCTTTCTTT.

The rearrangement links TRBV30 to TRBJ1-2; D is unclear. V shed 7 bases and J shed 4 bases, with 22 bases lying between them. CDR3 length equals 15 residues. Germline V gene lookup returns CDR1 GTSNPN and CDR2 SVGIG (reference sequence). CDR3 in DNA: TGTGCCTTCTCAGATAGGACTGCATATACCTATGGCTACACCTTC. Amino acid sequence: CAFSDRTAYTYGYTF.

The J gene is TRBJ2-1, the V gene TRBV18; 9 bases fit TRBD1. Trimming cost V 3 bases and J 4 bases; bases outside gene matches: 7. The germline gives CDR1 KGHSH, CDR2 LQKENI. The length of the CDR3 is 16 residues. The CDR3 protein is CASSPNRQGGYNEQFF. CDR3 nucleotides: TGTGCCAGCTCACCCAACAGACAGGGGGGATACAATGAGCAGTTCTTC.

The chain couples TRBV7-9 to TRBJ1-1; D not certain. Germline loops: CDR1 SEHNR, CDR2 FQNEAQ (reference sequence). V shed 5 bases and J shed 3 bases, with 7 bases lying between them. This CDR3 is built from 12 residues. CDR3 protein: CASSPHDTEAFF. CDR3 nucleotides: TGTGCCAGCAGCCCTCATGACACTGAAGCTTTCTTT.

This clone was detected a few times. The V and J genes are TRBV30 and TRBJ2-4, with TRBD1 matching 9 bases. This CDR3 has 16 residues. Germline-derived CDR1 and CDR2 are GTSNPN and SVGIG (reference sequence). V was pared by 4 bases and J by 1 base, with 8 bases of the junction left unmatched. The CDR3 DNA reads as TGTGCCTGGACTACTCCGGGACAGGGTGCCAAAAACATTCAGTACTTC. Residues: CAWTTPGQGAKNIQYF.

The CDR3 here is CASSTLPSPGGSGTDTQYF. The CDR3 DNA sequence: TGTGCCAGCAGCACTTTACCTTCCCCTGGCGGGAGTGGCACAGATACGCAGTATTTT. The chain uses TRBV7-3 and TRBJ2-3, with 7 bases fitting TRBD2. V lost 5 bases and J lost 1; bases outside the gene matches: 18. Germline V gives CDR1 SGHTA, CDR2 FQGTGA. The CDR3 is 19 amino acids.